These 30 T cell receptor beta chains originate from one sample sequenced in a study of T cell responses to AZD1222 COVID-19 vaccine. Assay: immunoSEQ multiplex PCR; the TCRdb copy retains only in-frame clones and omits some. The sample includes some 130,000 clones, 70% to 90% of them seen just once. Sequencing was performed on peripheral blood, taken on day 0 of AZD1222 vaccination. These receptors all come from an adult in good health.

This chain links TRBV27 with TRBJ2-7; D may be TRBD2 (5 bases). Per the germline V gene, CDR1 is MNHEY and CDR2 is SMNVEV (reference sequence). This CDR3 contains 16 residues. V lost 5 bases and J 2 bases, leaving 19 bases between the germline ends. CDR3 in amino acids: CASSTGIRISAYEQYF. The CDR3 coding sequence is TGTGCCAGCAGTACCGGGATTCGTATTTCCGCCTACGAGCAGTACTTC.

The chain joins TRBV7-2 to TRBJ1-5; D unclear. Germline values: CDR1 SGHTA, CDR2 FQGNSA. This CDR3 is 16 amino acids long. The V and J ends lost 0 bases and 4 bases respectively, with 13 bases between them. The CDR3 DNA is TGTGCCAGCAGCTTAGCGGTAGGTTCCACTAATCAGCCCCAGCATTTT. As protein: CASSLAVGSTNQPQHF.

The chain joins TRBV5-1 to TRBJ1-1, with TRBD1 matching 12 bases. This CDR3 spans 17 amino acids. Unmatched junction bases numbered 7, after V lost 4 bases and J lost 0 bases. Germline V CDR1 and CDR2: SGHRS, YFSETQ. CDR3 in DNA: TGCGCCAGCAGCCCGCCGGGACAGGGGGCCATGAACACTGAAGCTTTCTTT. Its protein product is CASSPPGQGAMNTEAFF. Full variable domain (missing parts from reference TRBV5-1 and TRBJ1-1): KAGVTQTPRYLIKTRGQQVTLSCSPISGHRSVSWYQQTPGQGLQFLFEYFSETQRNKGNFPGRFSGRQFSNSRSEMNVSTLELGDSALYLCASSPPGQGAMNTEAFFGQGTRLTVV.

This rearrangement joins TRBV3-1 (or the pseudogene TRBV3-2) to TRBJ2-7; D call uncertain. Per germline, CDR1 LGHDT and CDR2 YNNKEL (reference sequence). V shed 2 bases and J shed 0 bases, with 8 bases lying between them. The length of the CDR3 is 14 residues. The CDR3 DNA follows: TGTGCCAGCAGCCAAAACCCAATCTCCTACGAGCAGTACTTC. Encoded protein: CASSQNPISYEQYF.

This clone was seen a handful of times. This chain connects TRBV10-3 to TRBJ1-6; D is ambiguous. V lost 10 bases and J 7 bases, leaving 11 bases between the germline ends. Germline V gene sequence: CDR1 ENHRY, CDR2 SYGVKD. The CDR3 is 12 amino acids. The CDR3 region has the DNA TGTGCCACCCGAGAGCTGAATTCACCCCTCCACTTT. It codes for CATRELNSPLHF.

The chain links TRBV10-3 to TRBJ2-7, with 11 bases aligning to TRBD2. CDR3 length: 20 residues. Trimming took 4 bases from V and 3 from J; bases not matched to a gene: 20. Germline V gene data show CDR1 as ENHRY and CDR2 as SYGVKD. The CDR3 loop reads CAISVLQGSNGTSGFYEQYF. For the CDR3, the DNA is TGTGCCATCAGTGTCTTACAGGGGTCGAATGGGACTAGCGGCTTCTACGAGCAGTACTTC.

V gene TRBV27 combines with J gene TRBJ1-5; D unresolved. There are 13 residues in the CDR3. Trimming pared 2 bases from V and 5 bases from J, leaving 7 bases between. Germline V lookup: CDR1 MNHEY, CDR2 SMNVEV (reference sequence). CDR3 DNA: TGTGCCAGCAGTTTAGGCACAGATCAGCCCCAGCATTTT. Protein sequence: CASSLGTDQPQHF.

CDR3 DNA: TGTGCCAGCAGTGAAGCGCGCGGGTACGAGCAGTACTTC. It is translated as CASSEARGYEQYF. The gene calls are TRBV6-1 and TRBJ2-7, with D possibly TRBD2 on 5 matching bases. Germline V CDR1 and CDR2: MNHNS, SASEGT. V dropped 0 bases and J dropped 4 bases, with 7 bases sitting between them. The CDR3 spans 13 residues.

V gene TRBV28 combines with J gene TRBJ2-5; 8 bases agree with TRBD2. Germline V gene lookup returns CDR1 MDHEN and CDR2 SYDVKM. This CDR3 is 16 amino acids long. V shed 5 bases, J shed 3 bases, and the junction held 11 bases outside the gene matches. The CDR3 reads CASSPWGSGREETQYF. CDR3 DNA: TGTGCCAGCAGTCCCTGGGGAAGCGGGAGAGAAGAGACCCAGTACTTC.

This clone was observed a few times. The V and J genes are TRBV25-1 and TRBJ2-2, with D unclear. Trimming removed 1 base at V and 5 bases at J, with 8 bases between. Germline V lookup: CDR1 MGHDK, CDR2 SYGVNS. There are 14 residues in the CDR3. In DNA form, the CDR3 reads TGTGCCAGCAGTGAATCTTACGAGACCGGGGAGCTGTTTTTT. Amino acid sequence: CASSESYETGELFF.

The rearrangement links TRBV27 to TRBJ2-3, with 12 bases lining up with TRBD2. The CDR3 contains 16 residues. The ends lost 7 bases at V and 4 bases at J; junction bases unmatched: 9. Germline CDR1 is MNHEY and CDR2 is SMNVEV (reference sequence). For the CDR3, the DNA is TGTGCCAGCAAGCGCACTAGCGGGAGGTCGGCAGATACGCAGTATTTT. Residues: CASKRTSGRSADTQYF.

The DNA of the CDR3 is TGTGCCAGCAGCCCCGGGACAGATGGCTACACCTTC. This encodes CASSPGTDGYTF. The chain couples TRBV9 to TRBJ1-2; TRBD1 matches 7 bases. The ends lost 4 bases at V and 6 bases at J; junction bases unmatched: 3. CDR1 and CDR2 from the germline V gene are SGDLS and YYNGEE. This CDR3 has 12 amino acids.

This chain links TRBV5-1 with TRBJ2-7; a weak D match, TRBD1 (6 bases). This CDR3 contains 15 residues. Germline assignment: CDR1 SGHRS and CDR2 YFSETQ. Trimming left V 0 bases short and J 5 bases short, with 15 bases between. The CDR3 sequence is CASSLEGTIIDEQYF. The CDR3 DNA follows: TGCGCCAGCAGCTTGGAAGGGACAATAATCGACGAGCAGTACTTC.

V usage is TRBV4-3 and J usage is TRBJ2-3; 7 bases fit TRBD2. Germline V gene lookup returns CDR1 LGHNA and CDR2 YSLEER. V trimming: 0 bases; J trimming: 2 bases; junction bases outside the gene matches: 8. The CDR3 consists of 17 residues. CDR3: CASSQEASGAHTDTQYF. The CDR3, as DNA: TGCGCCAGCAGCCAAGAGGCGAGCGGGGCCCACACAGATACGCAGTATTTT.

CDR3 residues: CASSPTSGSTYEQYF. CDR3 sequence (DNA): TGTGCCAGCAGCCCAACTAGCGGGAGTACTTACGAGCAGTACTTC. The chain carries TRBV3-1 (or the pseudogene TRBV3-2) and TRBJ2-7; 11 bases align to TRBD2. Germline-derived CDR1 and CDR2 are LGHDT and YNNKEL (reference sequence). This CDR3 comprises 15 residues. J gave up 4 bases and V 4 bases, and 6 bases lay outside the gene matches.

This sequence joins TRBV27 and TRBJ2-3, with D uncertain. Germline assignment: CDR1 MNHEY and CDR2 SMNVEV (reference sequence). CDR3 size: 11 residues. V gave up 3 bases and J gave up 8 bases, with 6 bases separating them. The CDR3 DNA reads TGTGCCAGCAGTTTCGATGGTACGCAGTATTTT. It codes for CASSFDGTQYF.

The V and J genes are TRBV2 and TRBJ2-7, with D unresolved. CDR3 size: 14 residues. V lost 4 bases, J lost 2 bases, and 12 bases lay in between. The V gene's germline CDR1 is SNHLY and CDR2 FYNNEI. The CDR3 bases are TGTGCCAGCAGTGGGGGTATTGGGACCTACGAGCAGTACTTC. Translation gives CASSGGIGTYEQYF.

The rearrangement links TRBV2 to TRBJ1-1; D is perhaps TRBD1 (5 bases). V was shortened by 6 bases and J by 3 bases, with 11 bases between the two germline ends. CDR3 size: 13 residues. CDR1 is SNHLY and CDR2 is FYNNEI in the germline V gene. CDR3 amino acids: CASRGERDTEAFF. In DNA form, the CDR3 reads TGTGCCAGCAGGGGGGAACGGGACACTGAAGCTTTCTTT.

This clone has only one observation. This chain links TRBV7-9 with TRBJ2-3; 7 nucleotides match TRBD1. This CDR3 comprises 18 residues. CDR1 is SEHNR, CDR2 FQNEAQ, per germline (reference sequence). J was trimmed by 2 bases and V by 1 base; bases with no gene match: 12. CDR3 nucleotide sequence: TGTGCCAGCAGCTTAGATCCCAGGTGGACAGGCCTCACAGATACGCAGTATTTT. It encodes CASSLDPRWTGLTDTQYF.

This clone was observed a single time. The J gene is TRBJ2-5, the V gene TRBV7-9; 7 bases are shared with TRBD2. Germline V lookup: CDR1 SEHNR, CDR2 FQNEAQ (reference sequence). With V trimmed by 5 bases and J by 0 bases, 9 bases remained unmatched. The CDR3 has 16 amino acids. The CDR3 bases are TGTGCCAGCAGCCCCGCCGGGACTATCCACCAAGAGACCCAGTACTTC. It yields the protein CASSPAGTIHQETQYF.

The chain links TRBV12-5 to TRBJ1-2; 7 positions match TRBD1. The CDR3 is 15 residues long. In germline, CDR1 is LGHNT, CDR2 FRNRAP. Losses at the gene ends were 6 bases for V and 4 bases for J; bases not matched to a gene: 11. The CDR3: CASGNPDRNVYGYTF. The CDR3 DNA reads as TGTGCTAGTGGAAACCCGGACAGGAATGTCTATGGCTACACCTTC.

This clone was recorded only once. V is TRBV6-4 and J is TRBJ2-3; 15 nucleotides align to TRBD2. From germline, CDR1 is MRHNA and CDR2 SNTAGT. This CDR3 is 15 amino acids long. Trimming removed 6 bases from V and 4 bases from J; junction bases left unmatched: 2. CDR3 amino acids: CASSGLAGGSDTQYF. The DNA of the CDR3 is TGTGCCAGCAGCGGACTAGCGGGAGGGTCAGATACGCAGTATTTT.

V usage is TRBV19 and J usage is TRBJ2-7; D is uncertain. In germline, CDR1 is LNHDA, CDR2 SQIVND (reference sequence). The length of the CDR3 is 13 residues. V gave up 5 bases and J gave up 6 bases, with 14 bases separating them. The CDR3 is CASSASLLFEQYF. The CDR3 DNA sequence: TGTGCCAGTAGTGCAAGCCTACTATTCGAGCAGTACTTC.

The chain joins TRBV14 to TRBJ1-4; D is ambiguous. CDR1 SGHDN and CDR2 FVKESK come from the germline V gene. There are 12 residues in the CDR3. Trimming took off 0 bases at V and 7 bases at J, with 3 bases between the two ends. The CDR3 protein is CASSQEVEKLFF. Written as DNA, the CDR3 is TGTGCCAGCAGCCAAGAGGTTGAAAAACTGTTTTTT.

The DNA for the CDR3 is TGTGCCAGCAGCCGCGGACTAGCGGGAGTTATTGGGGATGAGCAGTTCTTC. Protein product: CASSRGLAGVIGDEQFF. The rearrangement links TRBV7-2 to TRBJ2-1, with TRBD2 matching over 13 bases. V was pared by 5 bases and J by 8 bases, with 12 bases of the junction left unmatched. This CDR3 comprises 17 residues. Germline loops: CDR1 SGHTA, CDR2 FQGNSA.

This clone was seen once. The chain is built from TRBV27 and TRBJ2-7; 8 bases fit TRBD2. With V trimmed by 5 bases and J by 2 bases, 8 bases remained unmatched. Germline V gene data show CDR1 as MNHEY and CDR2 as SMNVEV (reference sequence). This CDR3 region has 15 residues. DNA of the CDR3: TGTGCCAGCAGTGGAGACGGGAGGGGTGCCTACGAGCAGTACTTC. Protein product: CASSGDGRGAYEQYF.

V is TRBV11-2 and J is TRBJ2-1, with 7 bases matching TRBD2. Trimming at V came to 5 bases and at J to 9 bases, leaving 13 bases not matched to a gene. Germline assignment: CDR1 SGHAT and CDR2 FQNNGV. The CDR3 contains 15 residues. CDR3 sequence (DNA): TGTGCCAGCAGCCCCCCCGGGACTACGTTCCGTGAGCAGTTCTTC. Amino acid sequence: CASSPPGTTFREQFF.

The gene calls are TRBV6-5 and TRBJ1-1, with no clear D. CDR1 is MNHEY and CDR2 is SVGAGI in the germline V gene. There are 13 residues in the CDR3. V lost 8 bases to trimming and J lost 1 base, with 11 bases between them. CDR3: CASFRAGNTEAFF. CDR3 nucleotides: TGTGCCAGCTTTCGGGCAGGGAACACTGAAGCTTTCTTT.

The chain has TRBV11-3 and TRBJ2-1; D is tentatively TRBD1 or TRBD2 (5 bases each). V lost 1 base, J lost 8 bases, and 18 bases lay in between. This CDR3 is 16 amino acids long. Germline CDR1 is SGHNT and CDR2 is YENEEA. This CDR3 is CASSLVTGPKWYEQFF. CDR3 bases: TGTGCCAGCAGCTTAGTGACGGGACCAAAGTGGTATGAGCAGTTCTTC.

In this sample, this clone turned up a few times. The chain couples TRBV29-1 to TRBJ1-2; D is ambiguous. The germline CDR1 and CDR2 sequences are SQVTM and ANQGSEA. V shed 2 bases and J shed 4 bases, with 14 bases lying between them. The CDR3 consists of 14 residues. The CDR3 protein is CSVEPRGAVYGYTF. The CDR3 DNA follows: TGCAGCGTTGAACCTCGGGGAGCGGTCTATGGCTACACCTTC.